This T cell receptor (beta chain) was sequenced for a study of CD8 T cells in ankylosing spondylitis (dated by TCRdb to 2016 to 2017). Notes on the research overall: T cell receptor beta repertoires were profiled in healthy donors and ankylosing spondylitis patients so that disease-linked TCR variants could be found. The full study cohort comprised around 25 ankylosing spondylitis patients and approximately 100 healthy donors. Peripheral blood was sampled, and synovial fluid was also collected from ankylosing spondylitis patients. Results and caveats for the whole study, not just this receptor: The disease-linked clones had a CD8+ phenotype and were found at relatively low frequencies in peripheral blood. According to the report, matched synovial fluid samples from ankylosing spondylitis patients were significantly enriched for the disease-linked clones. Some of the motif variants had been reported before in the synovial fluid and blood of reactive arthritis patients, a finding that suggests common disease-initiation mechanisms. Blood from ankylosing spondylitis patients appeared to be characterized by a TCR beta motif composed of roughly 8 highly homologous amino acid variants.

This clonotype came up many times. Its antigen specificity is not known. It has no much larger one-base neighbor in the sample; base qualities were not kept. Sequencer: Illumina HiSeq 2500. Quantitative 5'-RACE with molecular barcodes was used to prepare TCR beta libraries. The study's own analysis went as follows. Disease-linked TCR variants were identified with a new computational method built on a probabilistic model of VDJ rearrangement. Using fastp at Q25 and MiXCR, TCRdb reprocessed the public reads and kept productive beta chains. Every CDR3 protein is listed once, alongside the most common genes and DNA of its rows. Here the V and J calls rest on TCRdb's processing, not on the authors' analysis. The table for this sample lists 150,000 to 200,000 distinct CDR3 sequences; 15% to 20% of them were counted only once. The top ten clones comprise 4.3% of the sample. The sample taken for sequencing was blood, either unsorted or a sorted T cell fraction (not recorded which). This sequence was found in a male donor under 30 with ankylosing spondylitis or in good health (not recorded which). Donor details come from another sample of the same person, matched by shared clones.

The CDR3 here reads CASSPARATGELFF. Read as DNA, the sequence is TGCGCCAGCAGCCCAGCTCGAGCCACCGGGGAGCTGTTTTTT. In this chain, TRBV5-1 is recombined with TRBJ2-2; the D gene remains uncertain. The V and J ends are trimmed by 4 bases and 4 bases, leaving 11 bases between them. From cysteine to phenylalanine, the CDR3 is 14 amino acids long. The DNA shown is the 42-base CDR3, in frame from base 1. CDR1 and CDR2 (SGHRS, YFSETQ) derive from the germline V gene.